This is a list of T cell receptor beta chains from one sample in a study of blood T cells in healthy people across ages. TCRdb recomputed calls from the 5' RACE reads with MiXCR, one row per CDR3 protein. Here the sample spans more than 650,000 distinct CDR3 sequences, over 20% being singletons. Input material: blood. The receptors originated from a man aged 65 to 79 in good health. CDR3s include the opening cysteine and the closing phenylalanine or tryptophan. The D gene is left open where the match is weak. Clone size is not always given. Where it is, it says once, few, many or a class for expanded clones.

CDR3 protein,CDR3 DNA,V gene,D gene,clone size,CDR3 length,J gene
CASSPRRTQLGQFF,TGTGCCAGCAGCCCACGACGTACTCAATTAGGGCAGTTCTTC,TRBV7-2,NA,few,14,TRBJ2-1
CASSLDFAGSSPLHF,TGTGCCAGCAGTCTAGACTTTGCTGGGAGTTCACCCCTCCACTTT,TRBV12-3/TRBV12-4,NA,few,15,TRBJ1-6
CATSGTGGYQETQYF,TGTGCCACCAGTGGGACAGGGGGATACCAAGAGACCCAGTACTTC,TRBV24-1,TRBD1,many,15,TRBJ2-5
CASSQFGSFGETQYF,TGTGCCAGCAGCCAATTCGGGAGCTTTGGCGAGACCCAGTACTTC,TRBV3-1,NA,NA,15,TRBJ2-5
CASSKCLNSSGQETQYF,TGTGCCAGCAGCAAATGCCTAAACTCTAGCGGACAAGAGACCCAGTACTTC,TRBV21-1,NA,NA,17,TRBJ2-5
CATRTALVNTEAFF,TGTGCCACCCGGACAGCACTCGTGAACACTGAAGCTTTCTTT,TRBV10-3,NA,once,14,TRBJ1-1
CASSSDRVQEVNTEAFF,TGTGCCAGCAGTTCCGACAGGGTTCAGGAGGTGAACACTGAAGCTTTCTTT,TRBV6-5,TRBD1,NA,17,TRBJ1-1
CASSLGLGRVTDTQYF,TGTGCCAGCAGTTTGGGACTCGGGAGGGTCACAGATACGCAGTATTTT,TRBV12-3/TRBV12-4,TRBD2,NA,16,TRBJ2-3
CASSLEQDYGYTF,TGTGCCAGCAGCTTAGAACAGGACTATGGCTACACCTTC,TRBV7-9,NA,few,13,TRBJ1-2
CASSLGGITGELFF,TGTGCCAGCAGTTTAGGAGGGATCACCGGGGAGCTGTTTTTT,TRBV12-3/TRBV12-4,NA,few,14,TRBJ2-2
CASSLGTGVADTQYF,TGTGCCAGCAGTTTAGGGACAGGGGTTGCAGATACGCAGTATTTT,TRBV12-3/TRBV12-4,TRBD1,NA,15,TRBJ2-3
CASRPRQKNTEAFF,TGTGCCAGCAGACCTCGACAGAAGAACACTGAAGCTTTCTTT,TRBV7-8,NA,NA,14,TRBJ1-1
CAQQWYQRRVSSVRVLGEYF,TGCGCACAGCAGTGGTATCAACGCAGAGTTTCATCCGTTCGTGTCTTGGGGGAGTACTTC,TRBV10-1,NA,NA,20,TRBJ2-4
CSVRDREDSEQFF,TGCAGTGTTAGGGACAGGGAGGACTCTGAGCAGTTCTTC,TRBV20-1,TRBD1,NA,13,TRBJ2-1
CASSLAVAGRETQYF,TGCGCCAGCAGCTTGGCCGTCGCGGGACGAGAGACCCAGTACTTC,TRBV5-1,NA,NA,15,TRBJ2-5
CASSSKFEGGSCNEQFF,TGTGCCAGCAGCTCCAAATTTGAGGGCGGCTCCTGCAATGAGCAGTTCTTC,TRBV13,NA,NA,17,TRBJ2-1